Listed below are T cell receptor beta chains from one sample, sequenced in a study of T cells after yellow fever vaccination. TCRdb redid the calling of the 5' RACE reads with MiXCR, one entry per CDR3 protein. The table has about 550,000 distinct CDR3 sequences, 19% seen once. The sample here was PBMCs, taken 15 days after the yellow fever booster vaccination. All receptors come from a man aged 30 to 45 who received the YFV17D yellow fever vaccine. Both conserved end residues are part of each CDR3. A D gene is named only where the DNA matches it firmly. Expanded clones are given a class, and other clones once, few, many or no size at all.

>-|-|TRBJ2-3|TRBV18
CASSPPRTQYF
TGTGCCAGCTCGCCACCACGTACGCAGTATTTT
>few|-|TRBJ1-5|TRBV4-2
CASSQDSQQGGSQPQHF
TGTGCCAGCAGCCAAGATTCTCAACAGGGTGGGAGTCAGCCCCAGCATTTT
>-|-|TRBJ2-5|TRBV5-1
CARQTQRQGGETQYF
TGCGCCAGACAAACGCAGAGGCAGGGTGGAGAGACCCAGTACTTC
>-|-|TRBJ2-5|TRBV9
CASSVGIADYQETQYF
TGTGCCAGCAGCGTAGGGATAGCGGACTACCAAGAGACCCAGTACTTC
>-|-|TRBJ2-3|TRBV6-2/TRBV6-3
CASRGERRSTDTQYF
TGTGCCAGCAGGGGGGAAAGGCGGAGCACAGATACGCAGTATTTT
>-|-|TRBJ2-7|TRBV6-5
CASSTWTVSYEQYF
TGTGCCAGCAGTACTTGGACAGTCTCCTACGAGCAGTACTTC
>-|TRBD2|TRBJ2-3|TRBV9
CASSASGTADTQYF
TGTGCCAGCAGCGCTAGCGGAACCGCGGATACGCAGTATTTT
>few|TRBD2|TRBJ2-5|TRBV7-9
CASSRGLAGGYQETQYF
TGTGCCAGCAGCCGGGGACTAGCGGGTGGTTACCAAGAGACCCAGTACTTC
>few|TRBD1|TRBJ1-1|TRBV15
CATSRGQLSTEAFF
TGTGCCACCAGCAGGGGACAGCTGAGCACTGAAGCTTTCTTT
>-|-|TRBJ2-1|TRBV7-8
CASSWTSNEQFF
TGTGCCAGCAGCTGGACAAGCAATGAGCAGTTCTTC
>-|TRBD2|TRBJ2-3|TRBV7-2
CAIRKGSAGGNTDTQYF
TGTGCCATCCGCAAAGGATCAGCGGGAGGGAACACAGATACGCAGTATTTT
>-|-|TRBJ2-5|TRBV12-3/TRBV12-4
CASSLIGGRETQYF
TGTGCCAGCAGTTTAATTGGGGGTAGAGAGACCCAGTACTTC
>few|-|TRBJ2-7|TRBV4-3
CASSQESRGGVQYF
TGCGCCAGCAGCCAAGAGTCCAGGGGGGGGGTGCAGTACTTC
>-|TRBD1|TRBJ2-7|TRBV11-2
CASSPWDRGSSYEQYF
TGTGCCAGCAGCCCCTGGGACAGGGGGAGCTCCTACGAGCAGTACTTC
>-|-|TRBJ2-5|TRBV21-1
CASSEGTSGRRETQYF
TGTGCCAGCAGCGAGGGGACTAGCGGGAGGAGGGAGACCCAGTACTTC
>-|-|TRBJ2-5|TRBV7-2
CASRRTSETQYF
TGTGCCAGCAGGAGGACCTCGGAGACCCAGTACTTC
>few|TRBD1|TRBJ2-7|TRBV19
CASSTPDRDEQYF
TGTGCCAGTAGTACGCCGGACAGGGACGAGCAGTACTTC
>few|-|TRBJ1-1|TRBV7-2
CASSLQGGGNTEAFF
TGTGCCAGCAGCCTACAGGGAGGAGGAAACACTGAAGCTTTCTTT
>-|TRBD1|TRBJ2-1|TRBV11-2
CASSLGHTGAYNEQFF
TGTGCCAGCAGCTTAGGGCATACAGGGGCCTACAATGAGCAGTTCTTC
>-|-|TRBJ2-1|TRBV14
CASSRAPGPYNEQFF
TGTGCCAGCAGCCGGGCCCCGGGCCCTTACAATGAGCAGTTCTTC
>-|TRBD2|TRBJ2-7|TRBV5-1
CASSLVASGSPLFGEQYF
TGCGCCAGCAGCTTGGTTGCTAGCGGGAGTCCACTGTTCGGCGAGCAGTACTTC
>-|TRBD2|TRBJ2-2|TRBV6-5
CASSRPGLAGDTGELFF
TGTGCCAGCAGTCGCCCGGGACTAGCGGGAGATACCGGGGAGCTGTTTTTT
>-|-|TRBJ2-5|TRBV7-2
CASSRTEEETQYF
TGTGCCAGCAGCCGGACGGAGGAGGAGACCCAGTACTTC
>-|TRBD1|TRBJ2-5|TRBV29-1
CSVGQGRQGETQYF
TGCAGCGTTGGGCAGGGGCGACAGGGGGAGACCCAGTACTTC
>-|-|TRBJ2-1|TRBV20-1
CSGQSGTPNEQFF
TGCAGTGGCCAGTCCGGGACACCCAATGAGCAGTTCTTC
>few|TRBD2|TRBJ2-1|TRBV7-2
CASSLSSFSGINEQFF
TGTGCCAGCAGCTTATCCTCGTTTAGCGGGATAAATGAGCAGTTCTTC
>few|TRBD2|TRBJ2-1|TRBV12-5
CASGSSWTSVNEQFF
TGTGCTAGTGGTTCCAGTTGGACTAGCGTTAATGAGCAGTTCTTC
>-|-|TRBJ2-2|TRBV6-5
CASSYQPSNTGELFF
TGTGCCAGCAGTTACCAACCGTCGAACACCGGGGAGCTGTTTTTT
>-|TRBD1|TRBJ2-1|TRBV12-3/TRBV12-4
CASSPGQGVGNEQFF
TGTGCCAGCAGTCCCGGACAGGGCGTAGGCAATGAGCAGTTCTTC
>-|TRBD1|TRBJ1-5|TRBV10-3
CAISDPDRESNQPQHF
TGTGCCATCAGTGACCCAGACAGGGAAAGCAATCAGCCCCAGCATTTT
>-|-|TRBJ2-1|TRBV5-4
CASSGGADYNEQFF
TGTGCCAGCAGCGGTGGGGCCGACTACAATGAGCAGTTCTTC
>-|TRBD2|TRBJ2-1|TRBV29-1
CSVVLAETKQFF
TGCAGCGTTGTACTAGCGGAAACGAAGCAGTTCTTC
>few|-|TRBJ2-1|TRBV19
CASSLPPGNNEQFF
TGTGCCAGTAGTCTCCCCCCGGGGAACAATGAGCAGTTCTTC
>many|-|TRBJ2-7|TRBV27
CASSSRVEQYF
TGTGCCAGCAGTTCCCGAGTCGAGCAGTACTTC
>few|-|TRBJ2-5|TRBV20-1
CSARSRALGVQYF
TGCAGTGCTAGGTCCAGGGCTCTTGGTGTCCAGTACTTC
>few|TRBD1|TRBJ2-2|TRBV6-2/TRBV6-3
CASSSRDRGVTGELFF
TGTGCCAGCAGCTCTAGGGACAGGGGTGTCACCGGGGAGCTGTTTTTT
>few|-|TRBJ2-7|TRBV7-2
CASSLRPDSDYEQYF
TGTGCCAGCAGCTTAAGGCCCGACTCCGACTACGAGCAGTACTTC
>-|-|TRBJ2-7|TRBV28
CASSERDYEQYF
TGTGCCAGCAGTGAGAGGGATTACGAGCAGTACTTC
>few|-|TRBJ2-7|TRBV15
CATSRDYRSLEQYF
TGTGCCACCAGCAGAGATTACAGGTCGTTGGAGCAGTACTTC
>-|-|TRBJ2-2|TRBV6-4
CASSDSPGTGELFF
TGTGCCAGCAGTGACTCTCCCGGTACGGGGGAGCTGTTTTTT
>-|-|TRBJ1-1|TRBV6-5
CASSYGPGENTEAFF
TGTGCCAGCAGTTACGGGCCAGGGGAGAACACTGAAGCTTTCTTT
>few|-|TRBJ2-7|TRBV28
CASLAGDISDEQYF
TGTGCCAGCTTGGCGGGGGACATAAGCGACGAGCAGTACTTC
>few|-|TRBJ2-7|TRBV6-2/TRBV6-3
CATPRWGSSYEQYF
TGTGCCACCCCCCGGTGGGGGTCCTCCTACGAGCAGTACTTC
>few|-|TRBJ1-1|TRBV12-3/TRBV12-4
CASSFNVQGSEAFF
TGTGCCAGCAGTTTTAACGTACAGGGCTCTGAAGCTTTCTTT
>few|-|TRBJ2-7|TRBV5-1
CASSLITAGSYEQYF
TGCGCCAGCAGCTTGATAACGGCGGGCTCCTACGAGCAGTACTTC
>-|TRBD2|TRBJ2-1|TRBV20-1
CSARVLAGESYNEQFF
TGCAGTGCTAGGGTTCTAGCGGGAGAGAGCTACAATGAGCAGTTCTTC
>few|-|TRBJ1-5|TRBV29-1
CSVVAEQGQPQHF
TGCAGCGTTGTGGCAGAGCAAGGTCAGCCCCAGCATTTT
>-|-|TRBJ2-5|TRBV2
CASRRSQATETQYF
TGTGCCAGCAGGAGGTCTCAGGCCACGGAGACCCAGTACTTC
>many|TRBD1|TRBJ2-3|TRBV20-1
CSARGTGQTDTQYF
TGCAGTGCTAGAGGGACAGGTCAAACAGATACGCAGTATTTT
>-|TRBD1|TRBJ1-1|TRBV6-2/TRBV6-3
CASSQRQGAGTEAFF
TGTGCCAGCAGTCAGAGACAGGGGGCTGGCACTGAAGCTTTCTTT
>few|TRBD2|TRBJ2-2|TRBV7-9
CASSRLAERNTGELFF
TGTGCCAGCAGTCGTCTAGCGGAGAGGAACACCGGGGAGCTGTTTTTT
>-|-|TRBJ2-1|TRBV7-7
CASSLAPTGNEQFF
TGTGCTAGCAGCTTAGCCCCCACCGGGAATGAGCAGTTCTTC
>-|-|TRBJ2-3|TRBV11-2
CASKPPLSDTQYF
TGTGCCAGCAAACCCCCCCTATCAGATACGCAGTATTTT
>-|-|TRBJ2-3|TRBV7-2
CASSLVILTDTQYF
TGTGCCAGCAGCTTAGTAATACTCACAGATACGCAGTATTTT
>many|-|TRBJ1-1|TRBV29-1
CSAPAQGTEAFF
TGCAGCGCTCCGGCTCAGGGGACTGAAGCTTTCTTT